This is a list of T cell receptor beta chains from one sample in a study of T cell repertoires in ileal Crohn's disease. Some clones are missing from TCRdb's copy, which holds only in-frame ones; the method was immunoSEQ multiplex PCR. The table lists roughly 3,500 clones, about two thirds of them singletons. Sequenced sample: ileal tissue. Receptors were obtained from an adult with Crohn's disease. CDR3s include the opening cysteine and the closing phenylalanine or tryptophan. Fields, in order: D gene, clone size, V gene, J gene, CDR3 protein, CDR3 DNA. A D gene is named only where the DNA matches it firmly. The size field is filled for only some rows; it gives once, few, many or a size class.

d_call: TRBD1; clone_size: NA; v_call: TRBV2; j_call: TRBJ2-5; cdr3_aa: CASRRTGVPQETQYF; cdr3_nt: TGTGCCAGCAGGAGGACAGGGGTCCCACAAGAGACCCAGTACTTC
d_call: NA; clone_size: NA; v_call: TRBV15; j_call: TRBJ1-1; cdr3_aa: CATSIDPIANTEAFF; cdr3_nt: TGTGCCACCAGCATTGACCCGATAGCAAACACTGAAGCTTTCTTT
d_call: NA; clone_size: NA; v_call: TRBV5-1; j_call: TRBJ2-1; cdr3_aa: CASSSRGALLQNEQFF; cdr3_nt: TGCGCCAGCAGCTCTCGGGGAGCACTCCTCCAAAATGAGCAGTTCTTC
d_call: NA; clone_size: NA; v_call: TRBV5-1; j_call: TRBJ1-2; cdr3_aa: CASSLLGREGGYTF; cdr3_nt: TGCGCCAGCAGCTTGCTCGGCAGAGAGGGTGGCTACACCTTC
d_call: NA; clone_size: NA; v_call: TRBV27; j_call: TRBJ2-7; cdr3_aa: CASSPIHEQYF; cdr3_nt: TGTGCCAGCAGTCCTATCCACGAGCAGTACTTC
d_call: NA; clone_size: NA; v_call: TRBV19; j_call: TRBJ1-2; cdr3_aa: CASNSLNYGYTF; cdr3_nt: TGTGCCAGTAACTCCCTTAACTATGGCTACACCTTC
d_call: TRBD2; clone_size: NA; v_call: TRBV19; j_call: TRBJ2-1; cdr3_aa: CASRVAGGLAYNEQFF; cdr3_nt: TGTGCCAGTAGAGTAGCGGGAGGGCTCGCTTACAATGAGCAGTTCTTC
d_call: TRBD1; clone_size: NA; v_call: TRBV19; j_call: TRBJ1-1; cdr3_aa: CASSISDRDDTEAFF; cdr3_nt: TGTGCCAGTAGTATTTCAGACAGGGATGACACTGAAGCTTTCTTT
d_call: TRBD2; clone_size: NA; v_call: TRBV9; j_call: TRBJ2-2; cdr3_aa: CASSVGLAGGPGELFF; cdr3_nt: TGTGCCAGCAGCGTAGGACTAGCGGGGGGTCCCGGGGAGCTGTTTTTT
d_call: NA; clone_size: NA; v_call: TRBV2; j_call: TRBJ1-2; cdr3_aa: CASSGDNNYGYTF; cdr3_nt: TGTGCCAGCAGTGGGGACAATAACTATGGCTACACCTTC
d_call: TRBD2; clone_size: NA; v_call: TRBV9; j_call: TRBJ2-1; cdr3_aa: CASTPAPTSGGRDEQFF; cdr3_nt: TGTGCCAGCACCCCAGCCCCCACTAGCGGGGGGCGGGATGAGCAGTTCTTC
d_call: NA; clone_size: NA; v_call: TRBV6-6; j_call: TRBJ2-5; cdr3_aa: CASSYGGPQETQYF; cdr3_nt: TGTGCCAGCAGTTACGGGGGCCCTCAAGAGACCCAGTACTTC
d_call: NA; clone_size: NA; v_call: TRBV30; j_call: TRBJ1-1; cdr3_aa: CAWSVPGFFTEAFF; cdr3_nt: TGTGCCTGGAGTGTCCCGGGGTTTTTCACTGAAGCTTTCTTT
d_call: TRBD1; clone_size: NA; v_call: TRBV19; j_call: TRBJ2-1; cdr3_aa: CASSFDRGSYNEQFF; cdr3_nt: TGTGCCAGTAGTTTCGACAGGGGTTCCTACAATGAGCAGTTCTTC
d_call: NA; clone_size: NA; v_call: TRBV7-2; j_call: TRBJ2-3; cdr3_aa: CASSFPLTDTQYF; cdr3_nt: TGTGCCAGCAGCTTTCCCCTCACAGATACGCAGTATTTT
d_call: NA; clone_size: NA; v_call: TRBV27; j_call: TRBJ1-1; cdr3_aa: CASSLSPNTEAFF; cdr3_nt: TGTGCCAGCAGTTTATCTCCTAACACTGAAGCTTTCTTT
d_call: NA; clone_size: few; v_call: TRBV5-1; j_call: TRBJ1-1; cdr3_aa: CASSLSGGGTNTEAFF; cdr3_nt: TGCGCCAGCAGCCTCTCCGGGGGTGGGACGAACACTGAAGCTTTCTTT
d_call: TRBD2; clone_size: few; v_call: TRBV5-1; j_call: TRBJ2-5; cdr3_aa: CASSPIAGGQETQYF; cdr3_nt: TGCGCCAGCAGCCCCATAGCGGGAGGGCAAGAGACCCAGTACTTC
d_call: NA; clone_size: NA; v_call: TRBV10-1; j_call: TRBJ2-7; cdr3_aa: CASSGRHSGPYEQYF; cdr3_nt: TGCGCCAGCAGTGGTAGACATTCCGGCCCCTACGAGCAGTACTTC
d_call: TRBD1; clone_size: once; v_call: TRBV5-6; j_call: TRBJ2-7; cdr3_aa: CASSLRQGAREQYF; cdr3_nt: TGTGCCAGCAGCTTGAGGCAGGGGGCAAGGGAGCAGTACTTC
d_call: TRBD2; clone_size: few; v_call: TRBV6-5; j_call: TRBJ2-3; cdr3_aa: CASSYASGSTDTQYF; cdr3_nt: TGTGCCAGCAGTTACGCTAGCGGGAGTACAGATACGCAGTATTTT
d_call: NA; clone_size: NA; v_call: TRBV6-5; j_call: TRBJ1-3; cdr3_aa: CASFTISGNTIYF; cdr3_nt: TGTGCCAGCTTCACTATCTCTGGAAACACCATATATTTT
d_call: NA; clone_size: once; v_call: TRBV6-5; j_call: TRBJ1-1; cdr3_aa: CASSAQENTEAFF; cdr3_nt: TGTGCCAGCAGTGCCCAGGAGAACACTGAAGCTTTCTTT
d_call: NA; clone_size: NA; v_call: TRBV6-5; j_call: TRBJ1-5; cdr3_aa: CASRETTASNQPQHF; cdr3_nt: TGTGCCAGCAGGGAAACGACAGCAAGCAATCAGCCCCAGCATTTT
d_call: TRBD1; clone_size: NA; v_call: TRBV2; j_call: TRBJ2-1; cdr3_aa: CASTYLTGDEQFF; cdr3_nt: TGTGCCAGCACGTATTTAACAGGGGATGAGCAGTTCTTC
d_call: NA; clone_size: NA; v_call: TRBV6-1; j_call: TRBJ1-2; cdr3_aa: CATTGSRSYGYTF; cdr3_nt: TGTGCCACCACAGGGAGTCGAAGCTATGGCTACACCTTC
d_call: NA; clone_size: NA; v_call: TRBV29-1; j_call: TRBJ2-5; cdr3_aa: CSAGGETQYF; cdr3_nt: TGCAGCGCTGGGGGGGAGACCCAGTACTTC
d_call: TRBD1; clone_size: NA; v_call: TRBV5-4; j_call: TRBJ1-1; cdr3_aa: CASSPGGKPTEAFF; cdr3_nt: TGTGCCAGCAGCCCAGGGGGGAAGCCCACTGAAGCTTTCTTT
d_call: NA; clone_size: few; v_call: TRBV19; j_call: TRBJ1-1; cdr3_aa: CASSMNSYTEAFF; cdr3_nt: TGTGCCAGTAGTATGAACAGTTACACTGAAGCTTTCTTT
d_call: NA; clone_size: NA; v_call: TRBV7-3; j_call: TRBJ1-1; cdr3_aa: CASSEKDSTNTEAFF; cdr3_nt: TGTGCCAGCAGCGAGAAAGACAGTACGAACACTGAAGCTTTCTTT
d_call: NA; clone_size: NA; v_call: TRBV7-2; j_call: TRBJ2-3; cdr3_aa: CASRGLASTDTQYF; cdr3_nt: TGTGCCAGCCGCGGGCTTGCTAGCACAGATACGCAGTATTTT
d_call: NA; clone_size: few; v_call: TRBV7-9; j_call: TRBJ2-1; cdr3_aa: CASRVTGSNEQFF; cdr3_nt: TGTGCCAGCAGGGTTACAGGGTCCAATGAGCAGTTCTTC
d_call: NA; clone_size: NA; v_call: TRBV11-2; j_call: TRBJ2-5; cdr3_aa: CASSLSPGLETQYF; cdr3_nt: TGTGCCAGCAGCCTCAGCCCAGGGCTGGAGACCCAGTACTTC
d_call: NA; clone_size: NA; v_call: TRBV19; j_call: TRBJ2-1; cdr3_aa: CASSKPQGNEQFF; cdr3_nt: TGTGCCAGTAGTAAACCGCAGGGCAATGAGCAGTTCTTC
d_call: TRBD1; clone_size: few; v_call: TRBV6-4; j_call: TRBJ2-3; cdr3_aa: CASSDTGGSTDTQYF; cdr3_nt: TGTGCCAGCAGTGACACAGGGGGCAGCACAGATACGCAGTATTTT
d_call: TRBD1; clone_size: NA; v_call: TRBV7-7; j_call: TRBJ2-7; cdr3_aa: CASSLRTGDSEQYF; cdr3_nt: TGTGCTAGCAGCTTACGGACAGGGGATAGCGAGCAGTACTTC
d_call: NA; clone_size: NA; v_call: TRBV11-3; j_call: TRBJ1-6; cdr3_aa: CASSLELRDSPLHF; cdr3_nt: TGTGCCAGCAGCTTAGAACTTCGAGATTCACCCCTCCACTTT
d_call: NA; clone_size: NA; v_call: TRBV5-1; j_call: TRBJ1-3; cdr3_aa: CASSPEAAGGTIYF; cdr3_nt: TGCGCCAGCAGCCCGGAGGCAGCTGGTGGCACCATATATTTT
d_call: NA; clone_size: NA; v_call: TRBV29-1; j_call: TRBJ1-1; cdr3_aa: CSGKVGDTEAFF; cdr3_nt: TGCAGCGGGAAAGTCGGAGACACTGAAGCTTTCTTT
d_call: TRBD1; clone_size: NA; v_call: TRBV19; j_call: TRBJ1-1; cdr3_aa: CASSIDRGSEAFF; cdr3_nt: TGTGCCAGTAGTATCGACAGGGGCAGTGAAGCTTTCTTT
d_call: TRBD2; clone_size: few; v_call: TRBV2; j_call: TRBJ2-1; cdr3_aa: CASSEGGGYNEQFF; cdr3_nt: TGTGCCAGCAGTGAAGGGGGGGGGTACAATGAGCAGTTCTTC